Sequencing of this T cell receptor (beta chain) was carried out in a study of T-cell reconstitution after alpha-beta-depleted transplantation in children. CDR1 and CDR2 from the germline V gene are SGHRS and YFSETQ. The CDR3 has 16 amino acids. V shed 0 bases and J shed 2 bases, with 14 bases lying between them. This clonotype was observed many times. The authors prepared the TCRbeta library with unique molecular identifiers. TCRdb re-called the PCR reads with MiXCR, one entry per CDR3 protein. The sample holds approximately 83,000 distinct CDR3 sequences, 6.5% to 8.5% seen once. The rearrangement links TRBV5-1 to TRBJ2-5, with a weak D call TRBD1 (7 bases). The input for sequencing was PBMCs from the stem cell graft donor, taken from the stem cell graft. The receptor was isolated from a human donor who donated a stem cell graft to a child with congenital amegakaryocytic thrombocytopenia. CDR3 nucleotides: TGCGCCAGCAGCTTGGAAGTGACAGGGAGGCAAGAGACCCAGTACTTC. Amino acid sequence: CASSLEVTGRQETQYF.